The sequence of this T cell receptor beta chain was determined in a study of T cell responses to AZD1222 COVID-19 vaccine. Study background: Combined were second doses at about 4 or about 12 weeks.

With regard to this clone: The antigen remains undetermined.

Study-level results: Repertoire collection took place solely once the T cell response had peaked.

The germline gives CDR1 PRHDT, CDR2 FYEKMQ (reference sequence). With V trimmed by 2 bases and J by 4 bases, 10 bases remained unmatched. The length of the CDR3 is 16 residues. TCRdb's copy holds only in-frame clones and misses some; the assay was immunoSEQ multiplex PCR. The sample holds 85,000 to 100,000 clones, roughly 88% seen once. The chain is built from TRBV13 and TRBJ2-7; 8 nucleotides line up with TRBD1. The sequenced sample was peripheral blood, obtained on day 0 of AZD1222 vaccination. The source of this sequence is an adult in good health. The CDR3 nucleotides are TGTGCCAGCAGCTTATACTCGACAGGGGACACTTACGAGCAGTACTTC. Its protein is CASSLYSTGDTYEQYF.